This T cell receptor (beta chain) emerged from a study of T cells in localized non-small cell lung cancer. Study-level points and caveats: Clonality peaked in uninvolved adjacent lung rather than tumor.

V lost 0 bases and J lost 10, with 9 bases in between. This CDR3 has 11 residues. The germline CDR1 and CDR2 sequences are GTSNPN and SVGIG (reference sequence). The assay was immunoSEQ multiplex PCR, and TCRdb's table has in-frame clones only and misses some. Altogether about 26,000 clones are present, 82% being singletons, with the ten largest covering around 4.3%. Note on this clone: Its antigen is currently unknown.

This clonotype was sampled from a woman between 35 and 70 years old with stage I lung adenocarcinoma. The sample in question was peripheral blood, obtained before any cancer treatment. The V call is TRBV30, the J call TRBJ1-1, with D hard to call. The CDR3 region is CAWSVTGLAFF. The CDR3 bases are TGTGCCTGGAGTGTCACTGGGCTAGCTTTCTTT.